The 15 T cell receptor beta chains given below trace back to one sample, sequenced in a study of radiotherapy plus CTLA-4 blockade in lung cancer (dated by TCRdb to 2017 to 2018). The library was generated by the immunoSEQ multiplex PCR assay. As stored in TCRdb, this immuneACCESS dataset retains in-frame rearrangements with V and J assigned. A fraction of the clones does not appear; measured against another copy, unresolved V genes explain less than half of the discrepancy, and the remainder lacks a known reason. This sample has some 70,000 clones in its table, and 70% to 85% of those were observed once. Together, the top ten hold roughly a tenth of the sample. The sequencing used peripheral blood, collected from a patient treated with radiotherapy plus ipilimumab. These receptors were obtained from a human donor with non-small cell lung cancer who had a complete response to radiotherapy plus ipilimumab.

V and J are TRBV7-9 and TRBJ1-5; D gene uncertain. V was trimmed by 3 bases and J by 5 bases, leaving 11 bases between them. Germline CDR1 reads SEHNR; CDR2 reads FQNEAQ (reference sequence). The CDR3 spans 14 residues. CDR3 residues: CASSLRVNDQPQHF. The CDR3 DNA follows: TGTGCCAGCAGCTTGAGGGTGAATGATCAGCCCCAGCATTTT.

The rearrangement links TRBV11-2 to TRBJ1-2; 8 nucleotides match TRBD1. CDR3 length: 14 amino acids. CDR1 and CDR2 from the germline V gene are SGHAT and FQNNGV. The V and J ends lost 5 bases and 8 bases, in that order; junction bases with no gene match: 10. The CDR3: CASSGTGGGRGYTF. The DNA for the CDR3 is TGTGCCAGCAGCGGGACAGGCGGCGGGAGAGGCTACACCTTC.

This chain joins TRBV4-1 and TRBJ1-4; D uncertain. CDR1 and CDR2 (germline): MGHRA, YSYEKL. V dropped 0 bases and J dropped 5 bases, with 7 bases sitting between them. The CDR3 spans 14 residues. The CDR3 is CASSQEVVNEKLFF. DNA for the CDR3: TGCGCCAGCAGCCAAGAGGTAGTGAATGAAAAACTGTTTTTT.

CDR3 sequence (DNA): TGTGCCAGCAGCTTCCGACGCACAGATACGCAGTATTTT. Protein sequence: CASSFRRTDTQYF. This chain uses TRBV7-2 with TRBJ2-3; D ambiguous. CDR3 size: 13 residues. Germline V gives CDR1 SGHTA, CDR2 FQGNSA. V was pared by 3 bases and J by 1 base, with 5 bases between.

J is TRBJ1-1 and V is TRBV30; D unresolved. Trimming pared 3 bases from V and 1 base from J, leaving 18 bases between. Germline-derived CDR1 and CDR2 are GTSNPN and SVGIG (reference sequence). This CDR3 has 16 residues. The CDR3 region is CAWRSSGRTANTEAFF. As DNA, the CDR3 is TGTGCCTGGAGATCCTCCGGCCGGACGGCGAACACTGAAGCTTTCTTT.

The chain uses TRBV18 and TRBJ2-2; D is perhaps TRBD1 or TRBD2 (5 bases each). The CDR3 sequence is 17 residues long. The germline gives CDR1 KGHSH, CDR2 LQKENI. Between the trimmed V and J ends, which lost 1 base and 4 bases, there was a span of 16 bases. The CDR3 loop reads CASSPRYTDGATGELFF. The CDR3 coding sequence is TGTGCCAGCTCACCACGTTATACGGACGGGGCCACCGGGGAGCTGTTTTTT.

The chain has TRBV10-1 and TRBJ2-1, with TRBD2 matching over 8 bases. The CDR3 extends over 13 amino acids. Per the germline V gene, CDR1 is WNHNN and CDR2 is SYGVQD (reference sequence). Trimming at V came to 4 bases and at J to 9 bases, leaving 5 bases not matched to a gene. The CDR3 sequence: CASSVSGRPEQFF. The CDR3 DNA sequence: TGCGCCAGCAGTGTCAGCGGGAGACCTGAGCAGTTCTTC.

The V call is TRBV6-5, the J call TRBJ1-2; perhaps TRBD1 as D (6 bases). Trimming removed 2 bases from V and 9 bases from J, with 22 bases in between. The V gene's germline CDR1 is MNHEY and CDR2 SVGAGI. The CDR3 spans 16 residues. This CDR3 is CASSYTITGSMDRYTF. The CDR3 DNA reads TGTGCCAGCAGTTACACAATAACAGGGTCCATGGATCGCTACACCTTC.

The V and J genes are TRBV13 and TRBJ2-2; no firm D call. Between the trimmed V and J ends, which lost 0 bases and 5 bases, there was a span of 1 base. This CDR3 spans 12 amino acids. CDR1 and CDR2 from the germline V gene are PRHDT and FYEKMQ (reference sequence). The CDR3 DNA reads as TGTGCCAGCAGCTTAGGAACCGGGGAGCTGTTTTTT. This translates into CASSLGTGELFF. Variable domain in full (rest from reference TRBV13 and TRBJ2-2): AAGVIQSPRHLIKEKRETATLKCYPIPRHDTVYWYQQGPGQDPQFLISFYEKMQSDKGSIPDRFSAQQFSDYHSELNMSSLELGDSALYFCASSLGTGELFFGEGSRLTVL.

The gene calls are TRBV4-3 and TRBJ2-1; TRBD1 matches at 7 bases. Germline CDR1 LGHNA, CDR2 YSLEER. The CDR3 has 14 residues. With 4 bases clipped from V and 8 bases from J, the junction kept 8 bases outside the gene matches. Here the CDR3 reads CASSLGTVGDEQFF. Here the CDR3 DNA reads TGCGCCAGCAGCCTCGGGACAGTGGGCGATGAGCAGTTCTTC.

V usage is TRBV7-2 and J usage is TRBJ2-2; tentative D call: TRBD2 (5 bases). This CDR3 region has 13 residues. Germline V gene sequence: CDR1 SGHTA, CDR2 FQGNSA. Trimming shortened V by 1 base and J by 7 bases, and 7 bases separated the two germline ends. The DNA for the CDR3 is TGTGCCAGCAGCTTAGACGGGAACGGGGAGCTGTTTTTT. It specifies CASSLDGNGELFF.

The chain couples TRBV7-8 to TRBJ2-3; D uncertain. The CDR3 is 13 amino acids. CDR1 is SGHVS, CDR2 FQNEAQ, per germline. The V gene lost 8 bases and the J gene lost 1 base, with 10 bases spanning the gap. CDR3 sequence reads: CASGAEGTDTQYF. CDR3 nucleotides: TGTGCCAGCGGCGCGGAAGGCACAGATACGCAGTATTTT. Supplemented by reference TRBV7-8 and TRBJ2-3, the full variable domain reads GAGVSQSPRYKVAKRGQDVALRCDPISGHVSLFWYQQALGQGPEFLTYFQNEAQLDKSGLPSDRFFAERPEGSVSTLKIQRTQQEDSAVYLCASGAEGTDTQYFGPGTRLTVL.

This clone was seen once. The chain joins TRBV11-2 to TRBJ2-3; 16 nucleotides match TRBD2. V was pared by 7 bases and J by 3 bases, with 10 bases of the junction left unmatched. In germline, CDR1 is SGHAT, CDR2 FQNNGV. CDR3 length: 18 residues. The chain's CDR3 is CASILRGLAGGRTDTQYF. CDR3 DNA sequence: TGTGCCAGCATCCTAAGGGGACTAGCGGGAGGGAGGACAGATACGCAGTATTTT.

The chain joins TRBV28 to TRBJ1-5; 7 bases match TRBD1. Germline V gene sequence: CDR1 MDHEN, CDR2 SYDVKM. V lost 6 bases, J lost 4 bases, and 6 bases stayed unmatched. This CDR3 spans 14 amino acids. The CDR3 here is CASSPGQLNQPQHF. CDR3 nucleotide sequence: TGTGCCAGCAGCCCGGGACAGTTAAATCAGCCCCAGCATTTT.

The chain recombines TRBV5-7 with TRBJ2-1; TRBD2 matches at 12 bases. TRBV5-7 is filed as an ORF, its function uncertain. This CDR3 contains 18 residues. V dropped 0 bases and J dropped 1; count of bases not matched to a gene: 5. CDR3: CASSLEASGGASYNEQFF. CDR3 coding DNA: TGTGCCAGCAGCTTGGAGGCTAGCGGGGGGGCATCCTACAATGAGCAGTTCTTC.